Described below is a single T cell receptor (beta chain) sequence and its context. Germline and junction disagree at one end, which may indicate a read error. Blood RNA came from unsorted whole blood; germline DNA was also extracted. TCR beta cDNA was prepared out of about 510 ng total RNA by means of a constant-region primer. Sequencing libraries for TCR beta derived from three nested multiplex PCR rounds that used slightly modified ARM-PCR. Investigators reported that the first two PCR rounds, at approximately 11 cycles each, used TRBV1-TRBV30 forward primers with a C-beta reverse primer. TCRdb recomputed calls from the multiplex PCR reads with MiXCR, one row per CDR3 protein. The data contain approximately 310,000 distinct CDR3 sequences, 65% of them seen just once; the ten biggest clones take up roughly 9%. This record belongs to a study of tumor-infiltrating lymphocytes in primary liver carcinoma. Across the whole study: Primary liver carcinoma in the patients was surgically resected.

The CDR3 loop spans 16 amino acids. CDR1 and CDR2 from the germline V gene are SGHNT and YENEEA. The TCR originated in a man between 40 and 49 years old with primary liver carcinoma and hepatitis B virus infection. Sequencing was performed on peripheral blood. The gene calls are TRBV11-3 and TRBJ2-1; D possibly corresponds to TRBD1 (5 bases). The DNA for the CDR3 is TGTGCTAGCAGCCCCCGACAGTTGAGCTCCTACGATGAGCAGTTCTTC. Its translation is CASSPRQLSSYDEQFF.